The rows below give T cell receptor beta chains drawn from one sample of a study of PD-1 blockade in classical Hodgkin lymphoma. TCRdb keeps only in-frame clones here, not all; method: immunoSEQ multiplex PCR. The table records approximately 9,700 clones, around four fifths of them present only once. The sequences come from peripheral blood mononuclear cells (PBMCs), collected before the fourth cycle of nivolumab. The receptors were sampled from a human donor with classical Hodgkin lymphoma. Both conserved end residues are part of each CDR3. Fields, in order: D gene, clone size, V gene, J gene, CDR3 protein, CDR3 DNA. The D gene is left open where the match is weak. Size is stated for part of the rows, as once, few or many counts, or as a class when the clone is expanded.

-	-	TRBV5-6	TRBJ2-7	CASSREYEQYF	TGTGCCAGCAGTCGGGAATACGAGCAGTACTTC
-	-	TRBV6-1	TRBJ1-3	CASSSYSRGGNTIYF	TGTGCCAGCAGTTCTTATTCCCGCGGCGGAAACACCATATATTTT
TRBD1	-	TRBV28	TRBJ1-1	CASSFTGDTEAFF	TGTGCCAGCAGTTTTACAGGGGACACTGAAGCTTTCTTT
-	-	TRBV11-2	TRBJ2-7	CASSLDGTYEQYF	TGTGCCAGCAGCTTAGACGGGACCTACGAGCAGTACTTC
-	few	TRBV5-1	TRBJ1-1	CASSLKGLDTEAFF	TGCGCCAGCAGCTTGAAGGGACTCGACACTGAAGCTTTCTTT
-	-	TRBV28	TRBJ1-1	CASSARVLNTEAFF	TGTGCCAGCAGCGCCAGGGTTTTGAACACTGAAGCTTTCTTT
-	-	TRBV19	TRBJ2-7	CASSITGTTSYEQYF	TGTGCCAGTAGTATTACCGGGACAACCTCCTACGAGCAGTACTTC
-	-	TRBV5-5	TRBJ1-2	CASSLLGGRGTAYNYGYTF	TGTGCCAGCAGCTTGTTAGGCGGACGAGGGACCGCTTACAACTATGGCTACACCTTC
-	-	TRBV4-1	TRBJ2-1	CASSQFYNEQFF	TGCGCCAGCAGCCAATTTTACAATGAGCAGTTCTTC
-	-	TRBV6-1	TRBJ2-5	CASSPRLTFQETQYF	TGTGCCAGCAGTCCTCGACTAACCTTCCAAGAGACCCAGTACTTC
-	-	TRBV19	TRBJ1-2	CASSIDAGPRSVYTF	TGTGCCAGTAGTATAGACGCAGGCCCTCGTTCCGTCTACACCTTC
TRBD2	-	TRBV5-1	TRBJ2-3	CATQPSGGPTDTQYF	TGCGCCACCCAACCATCGGGAGGGCCAACAGATACGCAGTATTTT
-	-	TRBV19	TRBJ2-7	CASTPLFGSLSEQYF	TGTGCCAGTACCCCTCTCTTCGGGAGCTTGAGTGAGCAGTACTTC
-	-	TRBV7-2	TRBJ1-2	CASSPRVSNYGYTF	TGTGCCAGCAGCCCCCGGGTATCCAACTATGGCTACACCTTC
-	-	TRBV7-9	TRBJ2-1	CASSLIGSYNEQFF	TGTGCCAGCAGCTTAATCGGCAGCTACAATGAGCAGTTCTTC
TRBD1	-	TRBV30	TRBJ1-2	CALSPQGASYTF	TGTGCTCTTAGCCCCCAGGGGGCAAGCTACACCTTC
-	-	TRBV19	TRBJ1-3	CASSSAQEYALSGNTIYF	TGTGCCAGTAGTTCCGCACAGGAATACGCACTCTCTGGAAACACCATATATTTT
-	-	TRBV18	TRBJ1-2	CASSPGGDPTNYGYTF	TGTGCCAGCTCCCCCGGAGGGGACCCCACTAACTATGGCTACACCTTC
-	-	TRBV7-3	TRBJ2-7	CASSFQGAGYEQYF	TGTGCCAGCAGCTTTCAGGGTGCGGGCTACGAGCAGTACTTC
-	-	TRBV6-5	TRBJ1-2	CASSRERSYGYTF	TGTGCCAGCAGCCGGGAGAGGTCCTATGGCTACACCTTC
-	-	TRBV6-4	TRBJ2-3	CASSNSDGVTDTQYF	TGTGCCAGCAGTAACTCTGACGGAGTCACAGATACGCAGTATTTT
-	-	TRBV27	TRBJ1-1	CASSLLGTEGTEAFF	TGTGCCAGCAGTTTATTGGGGACTGAGGGGACTGAAGCTTTCTTT
-	-	TRBV5-4	TRBJ2-1	CASSSGRAGEQFF	TGTGCCAGCAGCTCTGGCAGGGCGGGTGAGCAGTTCTTC